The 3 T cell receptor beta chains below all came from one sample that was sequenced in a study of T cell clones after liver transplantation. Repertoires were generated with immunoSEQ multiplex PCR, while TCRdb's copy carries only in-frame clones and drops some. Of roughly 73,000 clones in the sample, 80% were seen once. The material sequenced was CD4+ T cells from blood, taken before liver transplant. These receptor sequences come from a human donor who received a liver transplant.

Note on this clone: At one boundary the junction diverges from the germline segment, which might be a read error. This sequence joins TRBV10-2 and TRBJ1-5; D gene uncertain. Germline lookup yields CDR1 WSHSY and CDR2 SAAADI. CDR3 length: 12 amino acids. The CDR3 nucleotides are TGCGCCAGCAGCCTAGTTAATCAGGCCCAGCATTTT. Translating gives CASSLVNQAQHF.

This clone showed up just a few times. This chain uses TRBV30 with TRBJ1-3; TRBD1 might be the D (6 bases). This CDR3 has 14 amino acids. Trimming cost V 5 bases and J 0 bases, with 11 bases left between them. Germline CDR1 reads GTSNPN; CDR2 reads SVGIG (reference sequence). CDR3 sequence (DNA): TGTGCCTGGTCTACAGGGATCTCTGGAAACACCATATATTTT. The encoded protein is CAWSTGISGNTIYF.

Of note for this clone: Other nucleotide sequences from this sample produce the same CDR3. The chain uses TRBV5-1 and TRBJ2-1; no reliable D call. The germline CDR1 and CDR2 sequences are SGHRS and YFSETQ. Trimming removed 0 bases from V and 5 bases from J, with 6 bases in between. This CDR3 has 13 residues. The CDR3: CASSLGLNNEQFF. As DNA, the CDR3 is TGCGCCAGCAGCTTGGGGTTGAACAATGAGCAGTTCTTC.